This T cell receptor (beta chain) was sequenced for a study of regulatory T cells in long-lasting Graves disease. General study results and limits: There was favoring of TRBV28, TRBJ1-2 and TRBJ2-5 in persistent disease.

A note on this clonotype: Its antigen is as yet unknown.

Building of the TCR beta libraries involved iRepertoire HTBI primers and Arm-PCR of CDR3 regions. Each CDR3 protein is one row after TCRdb ran MiXCR on the multiplex PCR reads. This sample has 400,000 to 500,000 distinct CDR3 sequences, with 12% to 15% found just once. The time point: newly diagnosed GD, antithyroid drugs for less than 3 months. RNA isolated from PBMCs was used to make the TCR library. The germline V gene has CDR1 GTSNPN and CDR2 SVGIG (reference sequence). Trimming took 3 bases from V and 0 from J, leaving 3 bases between them. The CDR3 runs 13 residues. The data were also submitted as part of a second study, on T cells in Graves' hyperthyroidism and ophthalmopathy. Per that study: Primed by the HTBI set, a first-round RT-PCR was run on the TCR CDR3. Most expanded thyroid clonotypes above 0.001 recurred in blood. The model forecast ophthalmopathy, anticipating it by a median roughly 6.5 months before onset.

V gene TRBV30 combines with J gene TRBJ1-6; D uncertain. Source: peripheral blood mononuclear cells (PBMCs), taken at new diagnosis, from a patient treated with antithyroid drugs. This receptor was obtained from a woman between 50 and 59 years old with Graves disease. CDR3 in amino acids: CAWRSSYNSPLHF. The CDR3 DNA is TGTGCCTGGAGGAGCTCCTATAATTCACCCCTCCACTTT.